The 23 T cell receptor beta chains below all came from one sample that was sequenced in a study of T cell responses to AZD1222 COVID-19 vaccine. Libraries were prepared by immunoSEQ multiplex PCR; TCRdb keeps only in-frame clonotypes and omits some of them. The sample yields under 250,000 clones, about 93% seen once. The specimen comprised peripheral blood, sampled on day 0 of MenACWY control vaccination. The receptors here all came from an adult in good health.

The gene calls are TRBV6-5 and TRBJ1-1; 7 nucleotides match TRBD1. Germline V gene sequence: CDR1 MNHEY, CDR2 SVGAGI. There are 14 residues in the CDR3. The V and J ends lost 6 bases and 3 bases, in that order; junction bases with no gene match: 7. The CDR3 here is CASSQQGFDTEAFF. CDR3 DNA: TGTGCCAGCAGCCAACAGGGGTTTGACACTGAAGCTTTCTTT.

The V gene is TRBV10-3, the J gene TRBJ1-6; 11 bases are a match to TRBD1. This CDR3 comprises 14 residues. CDR1 and CDR2 (germline): ENHRY, SYGVKD. The V gene end was trimmed by 6 bases and the J gene end by 8 bases; junction bases not matched to a gene: 3. CDR3 residues: CAIRGQGGHSPLHF. CDR3 DNA sequence: TGTGCCATCAGGGGACAGGGGGGACATTCACCCCTCCACTTT.

V is TRBV6-5 and J is TRBJ2-1; D is uncertain. The CDR3 extends over 15 amino acids. The V end was cut by 2 bases, the J end by 5 bases, with 13 bases between. Germline assignment: CDR1 MNHEY and CDR2 SVGAGI. The CDR3 nucleotides read TGTGCCAGCAGTTACCTCCTCGACTTTCACAATGAGCAGTTCTTC. Amino acids: CASSYLLDFHNEQFF.

The chain joins TRBV7-9 to TRBJ1-2; possible D gene TRBD1, 6 bases. Trimming removed 1 base from V and 8 bases from J, with 14 bases in between. There are 14 residues in the CDR3. Germline values: CDR1 SEHNR, CDR2 FQNEAQ (reference sequence). CDR3 region: CASSLGSGVIGYTF. The CDR3 coding sequence is TGTGCCAGCAGCTTAGGGTCAGGGGTTATCGGCTACACCTTC.

The chain carries TRBV6-1 and TRBJ1-2; TRBD1 matches 7 bases. CDR1 is MNHNS, CDR2 SASEGT, per germline. This CDR3 spans 13 amino acids. With V trimmed by 2 bases and J by 5 bases, 2 bases remained unmatched. The DNA of the CDR3 is TGTGCCAGCAGTGAATCAGGGGGGTATGGCTACACCTTC. This translates into CASSESGGYGYTF.

J is TRBJ2-2 and V is TRBV5-1; D is possibly TRBD1 or TRBD2 (5 bases each). Germline V gene data show CDR1 as SGHRS and CDR2 as YFSETQ. The ends were cut back, 2 bases at V and 8 bases at J, with 16 bases in the middle. The CDR3 runs to 15 residues. CDR3 DNA sequence: TGCGCCAGCAGCTTTTTGCCAGGGACGAAAGGGGAGCTGTTTTTT. This translates into CASSFLPGTKGELFF.

The CDR3 region is CASSTTTGTSGGSYNEQFF. The CDR3 DNA reads TGTGCCAGCAGTACTACTACCGGGACTAGCGGGGGTTCCTACAATGAGCAGTTCTTC. This chain links TRBV6-2 or TRBV6-3 with TRBJ2-1, with 14 bases aligning to TRBD2. This CDR3 is 19 amino acids long. Germline CDR1 reads MNHEY; CDR2 reads SVGEGT. V trimming: 5 bases; J trimming: 1 base; junction bases outside the gene matches: 10.

This clone has only one observation. At the DNA level, this CDR3 is encoded by other sequences in the same sample as well. The gene calls are TRBV7-9 and TRBJ2-2; TRBD1 agrees at 7 bases. Trimming removed 1 base from V and 1 base from J; junction bases left unmatched: 0. The CDR3 is made up of 15 amino acids. Germline CDR1 reads SEHNR; CDR2 reads FQNEAQ (reference sequence). DNA for the CDR3: TGTGCCAGCAGCTTAGGACAGGGGAACACCGGGGAGCTGTTTTTT. Protein: CASSLGQGNTGELFF.

This clone showed up just once. The chain uses TRBV27 and TRBJ1-5; TRBD1 matches 7 bases. In germline, CDR1 is MNHEY, CDR2 SMNVEV (reference sequence). CDR3 size: 14 residues. The trim removed 9 bases at V and 7 bases at J, leaving 12 bases unmatched. The CDR3 sequence: CASSGTAVLQPQHF. CDR3 DNA: TGTGCCAGTAGCGGGACAGCGGTCTTGCAGCCCCAGCATTTT.

This clone was counted a single time. This chain joins TRBV11-3 and TRBJ2-2, with 10 bases fitting TRBD1. The CDR3 extends over 13 amino acids. J was trimmed by 6 bases and V by 5 bases; bases with no gene match: 0. Germline CDR1 reads SGHNT; CDR2 reads YENEEA. This chain's CDR3 is CASSGQGAGELFF. DNA for the CDR3: TGTGCCAGCAGCGGACAGGGGGCCGGGGAGCTGTTTTTT.

The V and J genes are TRBV5-1 and TRBJ2-7; 7 nucleotides match TRBD2. With 0 bases clipped from V and 3 bases from J, the junction kept 12 bases outside the gene matches. Germline V CDR1 and CDR2: SGHRS, YFSETQ. The CDR3 has 17 amino acids. The DNA for the CDR3 is TGCGCCAGCAGCTTGGTCTCGTCTTGGGGAGGGGACTACGAGCAGTACTTC. Its translation: CASSLVSSWGGDYEQYF.

V is TRBV7-2 and J is TRBJ2-2; 9 bases are a match to TRBD1. The CDR3 loop spans 15 amino acids. Germline CDR1 SGHTA, CDR2 FQGNSA. V gave up 4 bases and J gave up 5 bases; unmatched junction bases: 5. CDR3 amino acids: CASSYTGGWTGELFF. CDR3 sequence (DNA): TGTGCCAGCAGCTATACAGGGGGCTGGACCGGGGAGCTGTTTTTT.

The chain has TRBV7-9 and TRBJ2-3, with 10 nucleotides matching TRBD1. This CDR3 has 17 residues. The V gene's germline CDR1 is SEHNR and CDR2 FQNEAQ (reference sequence). V lost 1 base, J lost 2 bases, and 6 bases stayed unmatched. The CDR3 coding sequence is TGTGCCAGCAGCTTAGGTTCCGGGACAGGGGACACAGATACGCAGTATTTT. Encoded protein: CASSLGSGTGDTDTQYF.

The V and J genes are TRBV5-4 and TRBJ1-4; a possible D gene is TRBD1 (6 bases). The ends were cut back, 4 bases at V and 10 bases at J, with 17 bases in the middle. This CDR3 is 14 amino acids long. Germline loops: CDR1 SGHNT, CDR2 YYREEE (reference sequence). Here the CDR3 DNA reads TGTGCCAGCAGCCCCTGGGGGGCGGAGGGAAAACTGTTTTTT. It yields the protein CASSPWGAEGKLFF.

The chain carries TRBV29-1 and TRBJ1-1; tentative D call: TRBD1 (6 bases). The V gene lost 6 bases and the J gene lost 1 base, with 12 bases spanning the gap. Per the germline V gene, CDR1 is SQVTM and CDR2 is ANQGSEA. The CDR3 runs to 13 residues. The CDR3 DNA follows: TGCAGCGTCCACAGGGCCCCGAACACTGAAGCTTTCTTT. This translates into CSVHRAPNTEAFF.

For the CDR3, the DNA is TGCGCCAGCAGCCTAGGGTCTTCGGGCACTGAAGCTTTCTTT. It is translated as CASSLGSSGTEAFF. The rearrangement joins TRBV5-1 to TRBJ1-1; D remains ambiguous. Germline V gene lookup returns CDR1 SGHRS and CDR2 YFSETQ. The V end lost 4 bases, the J end lost 4 bases, and 14 bases lay between the germline ends. The CDR3 has 14 amino acids.

The gene calls are TRBV4-2 and TRBJ2-1, with D perhaps matching TRBD1 (6 bases). Germline CDR1 LGHNA, CDR2 YNFKEQ. Trimming shortened V by 5 bases and J by 9 bases, and 17 bases separated the two germline ends. The CDR3 consists of 14 residues. CDR3 in amino acids: CASSYSTGEGEQFF. The CDR3, as DNA: TGTGCCAGCAGCTACTCGACAGGTGAGGGTGAGCAGTTCTTC.

The chain has TRBV15 and TRBJ1-1; tentatively, D is TRBD1 (5 bases). Trimming pared 5 bases from V and 11 bases from J, leaving 18 bases between. The germline CDR1 and CDR2 sequences are LNHNV and YYDKDF (reference sequence). The CDR3 length is 13 residues. CDR3 sequence reads: CATSPGTFLAAFF. The DNA of the CDR3 is TGTGCCACCAGCCCCGGGACCTTCCTTGCGGCTTTCTTT.

The CDR3 spells CASSPGSVGTEAFF. CDR3 bases: TGTGCCAGCAGCCCAGGTAGCGTGGGCACTGAAGCTTTCTTT. The chain couples TRBV4-2 to TRBJ1-1, with D hard to call. CDR3 length: 14 amino acids. Germline V gene data show CDR1 as LGHNA and CDR2 as YNFKEQ. Trimming took off 4 bases at V and 4 bases at J, with 13 bases between the two ends.

J is TRBJ1-4 and V is TRBV2; the D gene is possibly TRBD1 (6 bases). The V end was cut by 4 bases, the J end by 3 bases, with 15 bases between. The CDR3 contains 16 residues. Germline V gene data show CDR1 as SNHLY and CDR2 as FYNNEI. CDR3 sequence reads: CASSGRQARANEKLFF. The DNA of the CDR3 is TGTGCCAGCAGTGGGAGACAGGCTAGGGCTAATGAAAAACTGTTTTTT.

This chain uses TRBV27 with TRBJ1-2; D possibly corresponds to TRBD1 (5 bases). Germline V gives CDR1 MNHEY, CDR2 SMNVEV (reference sequence). The CDR3 runs 15 residues. With 7 bases removed from V and 2 bases from J, the gap between germline ends came to 17 bases. CDR3 sequence: CASMPGAGLNYGYTF. CDR3 DNA sequence: TGTGCCAGCATGCCCGGGGCCGGTCTGAACTATGGCTACACCTTC.

This chain links TRBV28 with TRBJ1-5; 7 bases are a match to TRBD1. Germline CDR1 is MDHEN and CDR2 is SYDVKM. The junction had 2 bases not matched to a gene; V was cut back by 2 bases and J by 7 bases. The CDR3 runs to 13 residues. The CDR3 loop reads CASSLEGAQPQHF. The CDR3 DNA sequence: TGTGCCAGCAGTTTAGAGGGGGCCCAGCCCCAGCATTTT.

J is TRBJ1-5 and V is TRBV18; D gene ambiguous. Trimming took off 1 base at V and 0 bases at J, with 13 bases between the two ends. This CDR3 contains 17 residues. Germline loops: CDR1 KGHSH, CDR2 LQKENI. CDR3: CASSPHPIRNSNQPQHF. CDR3 sequence (DNA): TGTGCCAGCTCACCACACCCTATCCGGAATAGCAATCAGCCCCAGCATTTT.